One sample yielded the 5 T cell receptor gamma chains listed below, sequenced in a study of gamma-delta T cells after stem cell transplantation. TCRdb called clones from the RT-PCR reads again using CATT. The sample lists about 1,200 gamma-chain clones, roughly 82% occurring once. Sequenced material: gamma-delta T cells. The receptors come from a human donor. It is not recorded whose cells these are; they may come from a transplant donor.

As to this clone: Mismatch with germline at one junction end may stem from a read error. V is TRGV9 and J is TRGJ1 or TRGJ2. Here the J gene came from matching the DNA to germline, since TCRdb omits it. CDR1 GITISATS and CDR2 ISYDGTV come from the germline V gene (reference sequence). This CDR3 region has 14 residues. The CDR3 sequence: CALWEAASYYKKLF. The CDR3 DNA sequence: TGCGCCTTGTGGGAGGCCGCCAGTTATTATAAGAAACTCTTT.

The chain recombines TRGV2 with TRGJP1. Germline matching of the DNA provided the J gene here, since TCRdb leaves it blank. Germline loops: CDR1 EGSNGY, CDR2 YDSYNSKV. The CDR3 is 17 amino acids. Trimming cost V 0 bases and J 1 base; bases outside gene matches: 8. CDR3 protein: CATWDGLGGTTGWFKIF. The CDR3 DNA reads as TGTGCCACCTGGGACGGGCTCGGCGGTACCACTGGTTGGTTCAAGATATTT.

This clone was seen once. The rearrangement links TRGV2 to TRGJ1 or TRGJ2. Assignment of the J gene here rests on matching the DNA to germline, because TCRdb gives none. V shed 1 base and J 3 bases; nucleotides not matched to a gene: 9. The CDR3 is 15 residues long. CDR1 is EGSNGY, CDR2 YDSYNSKV, per germline. CDR3 sequence (DNA): TGTGCCACCTGGGACGGCGGGGCCCTTTATTATAAGAAACTCTTT. Translated, it gives CATWDGGALYYKKLF.

The V gene is TRGV2; the J gene was not called. This CDR3 comprises 13 residues. Germline V gives CDR1 EGSNGY, CDR2 YDSYNSKV. The CDR3 nucleotides read TGTGCCACCTGGGACGCTTTTTATTATAAAAAACTCTTT. It codes for CATWDAFYYKKLF.

CDR3: CATWDGPHYYKKLF. In DNA form, the CDR3 reads TGTGCCACCTGGGATGGCCCTCATTATTATAAGAAACTCTTT. The gene calls are TRGV4 and TRGJ1 or TRGJ2. No J segment appears in TCRdb, so it was assigned here by matching the sequence to germline. This CDR3 region has 14 residues. Germline lookup yields CDR1 EGSTGY and CDR2 YDSYTSSV. Losses at the gene ends were 1 base for V and 2 bases for J; bases not matched to a gene: 5.